A single sample gave rise to the 5 T cell receptor beta chains below, sequenced in a study of blood T cell repertoires in COVID-19. Some clones are missing from TCRdb's copy, which holds only in-frame ones; the method was immunoSEQ multiplex PCR. The sample records around 150,000 clones, about 86% being singletons. The specimen sequenced was peripheral blood. These receptor sequences come from a man between 18 and 35 years old with acute or convalescent COVID-19.

The chain joins TRBV28 to TRBJ1-2; 8 nucleotides line up with TRBD1. This CDR3 contains 14 residues. Germline V gives CDR1 MDHEN, CDR2 SYDVKM. With V trimmed by 4 bases and J by 3 bases, 4 bases remained unmatched. The CDR3 region has the DNA TGTGCCAGCAGTTACCGACAGGGGTACTATGGCTACACCTTC. Protein product: CASSYRQGYYGYTF.

This clone appeared once. Distinct nucleotide sequences in the sample also encode this CDR3. The rearrangement links TRBV9 to TRBJ2-1; 13 bases are a match to TRBD2. Germline loops: CDR1 SGDLS, CDR2 YYNGEE. The V and J ends lost 0 bases and 4 bases, in that order; junction bases with no gene match: 1. This CDR3 is 16 amino acids long. The CDR3: CASSVGLAGGYNEQFF. The CDR3 region has the DNA TGTGCCAGCAGCGTAGGACTAGCGGGGGGTTACAATGAGCAGTTCTTC.

The rearrangement joins TRBV19 to TRBJ1-2, with 7 nucleotides matching TRBD1. The CDR3 totals 15 residues. Trimming removed 6 bases from V and 7 bases from J; junction bases left unmatched: 14. Germline V lookup: CDR1 LNHDA, CDR2 SQIVND (reference sequence). The CDR3 loop reads CASRRQGDFFSGYTF. DNA of the CDR3: TGTGCCAGTAGAAGACAGGGAGATTTTTTCAGTGGCTACACCTTC.

This clone was counted once. The gene calls are TRBV24-1 and TRBJ1-1; 8 bases fit TRBD1. This CDR3 region has 13 residues. Germline V gives CDR1 KGHDR, CDR2 SFDVKD. Trimming cost V 9 bases and J 0 bases; bases outside gene matches: 2. Written as DNA, the CDR3 is TGTGCCACCTCGACAGGGGTGAACACTGAAGCTTTCTTT. Translation gives CATSTGVNTEAFF.

The gene calls are TRBV7-8 and TRBJ1-2; TRBD1 matches 9 bases. The germline CDR1 and CDR2 sequences are SGHVS and FQNEAQ. The junction had 13 bases not matched to a gene; V was cut back by 0 bases and J by 8 bases. The CDR3 extends over 17 amino acids. The CDR3 sequence is CASSLAGTGTPSGGYTF. The CDR3 bases are TGTGCCAGCAGCTTAGCAGGGACAGGGACCCCTTCGGGAGGCTACACCTTC.